The 25 T cell receptor beta chains below all came from one sample that was sequenced in a study of shared clonotypes between healthy human individuals. Sequencing used immunoSEQ multiplex PCR; TCRdb keeps in-frame clones, though not all of them. The table includes around 560,000 clones, around 95% detected once. CD45RO-negative cells were positively selected for CCR7, leaving out terminally differentiated effector memory CD45RA+ cells. Sequencing was performed on naive CD8+ T cells sorted from blood. These receptors all come from a woman aged 25-40 years in good health.

CDR3 DNA sequence: TGTGCCAGCAGCAAAGGAAGGTTCTCCTACGAGCAGTACTTC. Protein sequence: CASSKGRFSYEQYF. The gene calls are TRBV21-1 and TRBJ2-7. TRBV21-1 constitutes a pseudogene. This CDR3 comprises 14 residues.

This clone was found a few times. The CDR3 loop reads CASSPLGGSYEQYF. The CDR3 DNA reads TGTGCCAGCAGCCCCCTGGGGGGCTCCTACGAGCAGTACTTC. V gene TRBV7-9 combines with J gene TRBJ2-7; D perhaps matches TRBD2 (6 bases). With 5 bases removed from V and 0 bases from J, the gap between germline ends came to 11 bases. From germline, CDR1 is SEHNR and CDR2 FQNEAQ (reference sequence). This CDR3 region has 14 residues. The full variable domain, in which reference TRBV7-9 and TRBJ2-7 provide the parts outside the CDR3, is DTGVSQNPRHKITKRGQNVTFRCDPISEHNRLYWYRQTLGQGPEFLTYFQNEAQLEKSRLLSDRFSAERPKGSFSTLEIQRTEQGDSAMYLCASSPLGGSYEQYFGPGTRLTVT.

This rearrangement joins TRBV28 to TRBJ2-2; 8 bases fit TRBD2. V dropped 2 bases and J dropped 0; count of bases not matched to a gene: 5. The CDR3 runs to 17 residues. Germline CDR1 reads MDHEN; CDR2 reads SYDVKM. The DNA of the CDR3 is TGTGCCAGCAGTTTAGCGGGAGGATCACCGAACACCGGGGAGCTGTTTTTT. This codes for CASSLAGGSPNTGELFF. The variable domain in full, completed from reference TRBV28 and TRBJ2-2, reads DVKVTQSSRYLVKRTGEKVFLECVQDMDHENMFWYRQDPGLGLRLIYFSYDVKMKEKGDIPEGYSVSREKKERFSLILESASTNQTSMYLCASSLAGGSPNTGELFFGEGSRLTVL.

The rearrangement uses TRBV5-6 and TRBJ2-5; possibly TRBD1 or TRBD2 for D (5 bases each). This CDR3 is 16 amino acids long. The ends were cut back, 4 bases at V and 8 bases at J, with 24 bases in the middle. The germline V gene encodes CDR1 SGHDT and CDR2 YYEEEE. CDR3 in DNA: TGTGCCAGCAGCGTCGGCGGACTCCCTAGCCGGGGCACCCAGTACTTC. Translating gives CASSVGGLPSRGTQYF.

The chain combines TRBV11-2 with TRBJ2-1; 9 bases line up with TRBD2. Trimming at V came to 4 bases and at J to 2 bases, leaving 3 bases not matched to a gene. This CDR3 contains 15 residues. Germline CDR1 reads SGHAT; CDR2 reads FQNNGV. CDR3 residues: CASSSTSGAYNEQFF. CDR3 nucleotide sequence: TGTGCCAGCAGCTCGACTAGCGGTGCCTACAATGAGCAGTTCTTC.

The rearrangement links TRBV15 to TRBJ2-7; 7 bases agree with TRBD1. Germline V gene data show CDR1 as LNHNV and CDR2 as YYDKDF (reference sequence). The V gene end was trimmed by 5 bases and the J gene end by 2 bases; junction bases not matched to a gene: 3. The CDR3 covers 13 residues. DNA of the CDR3: TGTGCCACCAGCCGGGACAGAACCTACGAGCAGTACTTC. Its translation is CATSRDRTYEQYF.

The chain couples TRBV5-6 to TRBJ2-7; 7 bases are shared with TRBD1. Per the germline V gene, CDR1 is SGHDT and CDR2 is YYEEEE. The CDR3 consists of 15 residues. After removal of 0 bases from V and 3 bases from J, the junction contained 6 bases not matched to a gene. The CDR3 DNA sequence: TGTGCCAGCAGCTTGGTGGGGACAGCGATCTACGAGCAGTACTTC. This gives the protein CASSLVGTAIYEQYF. Filled out from reference TRBV5-6 and TRBJ2-7, the complete variable domain reads DAGVTQSPTHLIKTRGQQVTLRCSPKSGHDTVSWYQQALGQGPQFIFQYYEEEERQRGNFPDRFSGHQFPNYSSELNVNALLLGDSALYLCASSLVGTAIYEQYFGPGTRLTVT.

The V gene is TRBV4-3, the J gene TRBJ2-7; D call uncertain. Germline V gene sequence: CDR1 LGHNA, CDR2 YSLEER. This CDR3 is built from 11 residues. CDR3 in DNA: TGCGCGAAGAGGCTCCCCCGCGAGCAGTACTTC. Translating it yields CAKRLPREQYF.

The chain couples TRBV28 to TRBJ2-2, with D possibly being TRBD1 or TRBD2 (6 bases each). Germline values: CDR1 MDHEN, CDR2 SYDVKM. The length of the CDR3 is 17 residues. Trimming removed 5 bases from V and 4 bases from J, with 20 bases in between. The CDR3, as DNA: TGTGCCAGCAGTCAATATAGCGGTTCCAGGGGCACCGGGGAGCTGTTTTTT. The encoded protein is CASSQYSGSRGTGELFF.

This rearrangement joins TRBV7-2 to TRBJ2-7; D may be TRBD1 or TRBD2 (6 bases each). CDR1 is SGHTA, CDR2 FQGNSA, per germline. Between the trimmed V and J ends, which lost 7 bases and 5 bases, there was a span of 21 bases. This CDR3 is built from 15 residues. CDR3 DNA sequence: TGTGCCAGCACCCCGGAGGGGGGCTTTAGAGACGAGCAGTACTTC. Protein product: CASTPEGGFRDEQYF.

The rearrangement uses TRBV28 and TRBJ2-1; 8 bases line up with TRBD2. The germline gives CDR1 MDHEN, CDR2 SYDVKM. The CDR3 contains 15 residues. Trimming removed 2 bases from V and 3 bases from J; junction bases left unmatched: 3. In nucleotides, the CDR3 is TGTGCCAGCAGTTTAGGAGCGGGAGTCTACAATGAGCAGTTCTTC. As protein: CASSLGAGVYNEQFF.

CDR3 nucleotide sequence: TGTGCCAGCAGCAAAAACCTGTACGAGCAGTACTTC. Protein sequence: CASSKNLYEQYF. The J gene is TRBJ2-7, the V gene TRBV21-1. TRBV21-1 is recorded as a pseudogene. This CDR3 comprises 12 residues.

The chain links TRBV9 to TRBJ1-6; D uncertain. V dropped 4 bases and J dropped 8 bases, with 13 bases sitting between them. The CDR3 has 14 amino acids. CDR1 is SGDLS and CDR2 is YYNGEE in the germline V gene. CDR3: CASSLASADSPLHF. In nucleotides, the CDR3 is TGTGCCAGCAGCTTAGCCAGTGCTGATTCACCCCTCCACTTT.

The rearrangement joins TRBV4-1 to TRBJ1-2, with D uncertain. The germline V and J ends were trimmed by 1 base and 2 bases, with 11 bases remaining between them. There are 15 residues in the CDR3. CDR1 and CDR2 from the germline V gene are MGHRA and YSYEKL. CDR3 nucleotides: TGCGCCAGCAGCCAAGGGAGTGGAGGGAACTATGGCTACACCTTC. It is translated as CASSQGSGGNYGYTF.

The V gene is TRBV13, the J gene TRBJ2-7; D possibly corresponds to TRBD2 (5 bases). The ends were cut back, 0 bases at V and 5 bases at J, with 11 bases in the middle. CDR3 length: 14 amino acids. CDR1 is PRHDT and CDR2 is FYEKMQ in the germline V gene (reference sequence). The CDR3 here is CASSLGTRVDEQYF. In DNA form, the CDR3 reads TGTGCCAGCAGCTTAGGCACTAGGGTCGACGAGCAGTACTTC.

The table lists this clone with a count of one. The rearrangement uses TRBV4-2 and TRBJ2-5; 10 bases fit TRBD2. TRBJ2-7 matches the DNA end more closely, so the J call is doubtful. CDR3 length: 15 amino acids. Germline-derived CDR1 and CDR2 are LGHNA and YNFKEQ. The chain's CDR3 is CASSQDWLAGDEQYF. CDR3 bases: TGTGCCAGCAGCCAAGATTGGCTAGCGGGGGACGAGCAGTACTTC.

The chain links TRBV28 to TRBJ2-1, with D tentatively TRBD2 (6 bases). The V gene lost 6 bases and the J gene lost 14 bases, with 20 bases spanning the gap. The CDR3 loop spans 13 amino acids. Looked up from germline, CDR1 is MDHEN and CDR2 is SYDVKM. The CDR3: CASSPGLAREEFF. The CDR3 nucleotides read TGTGCCAGCAGCCCGGGACTGGCGAGGGAGGAGTTCTTC.

V usage is TRBV29-1 and J usage is TRBJ2-3, with TRBD2 matching 7 bases. The ends lost 3 bases at V and 1 base at J; junction bases unmatched: 4. Germline lookup yields CDR1 SQVTM and CDR2 ANQGSEA. This CDR3 contains 14 residues. In nucleotides, the CDR3 is TGCAGCGTTGACCTCGCGGGAGGCACAGATACGCAGTATTTT. Its translation: CSVDLAGGTDTQYF.

The chain recombines TRBV27 with TRBJ1-5, with 7 bases matching TRBD1. The CDR3 is made up of 15 amino acids. Germline V lookup: CDR1 MNHEY, CDR2 SMNVEV (reference sequence). V gave up 6 bases and J gave up 1 base; unmatched junction bases: 6. The CDR3 region is CASRNRQGSNQPQHF. CDR3 DNA sequence: TGTGCCAGCAGGAATCGACAGGGAAGCAATCAGCCCCAGCATTTT.

This chain joins TRBV7-6 and TRBJ2-2, with D possibly being TRBD1 or TRBD2 (6 bases each). The V gene's germline CDR1 is SGHVS and CDR2 FNYEAQ. The CDR3 contains 15 residues. V lost 5 bases and J lost 6, with 16 bases in between. The DNA for the CDR3 is TGTGCCAGCAGCCGGGGGCGAGAGGGCCCCGGGGAGCTGTTTTTT. Translation gives CASSRGREGPGELFF.

This chain links TRBV6-5 with TRBJ1-2; D gene uncertain. Deletions cut 4 bases from V and 4 bases from J, with 16 bases between. This CDR3 region has 15 residues. The V gene's germline CDR1 is MNHEY and CDR2 SVGAGI. The CDR3 DNA is TGTGCCAGCAGTTCCTCGCCAGACGGTGGCTATGGCTACACCTTC. It yields the protein CASSSSPDGGYGYTF.

V usage is TRBV5-4 and J usage is TRBJ1-1; D might be TRBD1 (6 bases). Trimming removed 4 bases at V and 2 bases at J, with 9 bases between. This CDR3 is built from 13 residues. Germline lookup yields CDR1 SGHNT and CDR2 YYREEE (reference sequence). The CDR3 here is CASSTTGNTEAFF. The CDR3 DNA follows: TGTGCCAGCAGCACGACAGGCAACACTGAAGCTTTCTTT.

V and J are TRBV5-8 and TRBJ1-4, with D uncertain. Per the germline V gene, CDR1 is SGHTS and CDR2 is YDEGEE. V was shortened by 0 bases and J by 5 bases, with 11 bases between the two germline ends. The CDR3 has 15 residues. CDR3 nucleotides: TGTGCCAGCAGCTTGGCGGCGGAGATAAATGAAAAACTGTTTTTT. This translates into CASSLAAEINEKLFF. The complete variable domain, with remaining parts taken from reference TRBV5-8 and TRBJ1-4, reads EAGVTQSPTHLIKTRGQQATLRCSPISGHTSVYWYQQALGLGLQFLLWYDEGEERNRGNFPPRFSGRQFPNYSSELNVNALELEDSALYLCASSLAAEINEKLFFGSGTQLSVL.

The chain has TRBV19 and TRBJ2-2; D remains ambiguous. Looked up from germline, CDR1 is LNHDA and CDR2 is SQIVND (reference sequence). The CDR3 loop spans 12 amino acids. With 4 bases removed from V and 6 bases from J, the gap between germline ends came to 6 bases. CDR3 region: CASSNSPGELFF. The CDR3 bases are TGTGCCAGTAGTAATAGTCCCGGGGAGCTGTTTTTT.

The chain recombines TRBV5-6 with TRBJ1-1, with a tentative D call TRBD1 (5 bases). The CDR3 has 15 amino acids. The ends were cut back, 0 bases at V and 0 bases at J, with 9 bases in the middle. CDR1 and CDR2 from the germline V gene are SGHDT and YYEEEE. CDR3 sequence (DNA): TGTGCCAGCAGCTTGGGAGGGACGGTGAACACTGAAGCTTTCTTT. Translating it yields CASSLGGTVNTEAFF.